This TCR beta chain originates from a study of T-cell reconstitution after alpha-beta-depleted transplantation in children. This clonotype was seen repeatedly, ten times or more. What it recognizes is unknown. Per germline, CDR1 SGHVT and CDR2 SQSDAQ. V lost 2 bases to trimming and J lost 7 bases, with 2 bases between them. The CDR3 spans 10 residues. Unique molecular identifiers featured in how the TCRbeta library was prepared. One entry per CDR3 protein, called by TCRdb with MiXCR from the PCR reads. The sample consists of 25,000 to 35,000 distinct CDR3 sequences, about 7% of them appearing once. Overall study results and limits: Diversity of TCRbeta at day 60 was high in some patients, arising from surviving recipient T cells and thymic progenitors. Approximately two months post-transplant, alpha-beta T cells reportedly originated from several hundred expanded graft clones. From newly produced T cells came most of the T-cell counts and diversity one year after transplant.

The genes are TRBV7-4 and TRBJ1-2; D is unresolved. The sequencing here drew on peripheral blood, taken 60 days after TCRalphabeta/CD19-depleted stem cell transplant. The sequence derives from a child younger than two who had a stem cell transplant for acute myeloid leukemia, so the T cells may come from the graft donor. CDR3 amino acids: CASSLPGYTF. Here the CDR3 DNA reads TGTGCCAGCAGCTTACCTGGCTACACCTTC. Combining the CDR3 with reference TRBV7-4 and TRBJ1-2 gives the whole variable domain GAGVSQSPRYKVAKRGRDVALRCDSISGHVTLYWYRQTLGQGSEVLTYSQSDAQRDKSGRPSGRFSAERPERSVSTLKIQRTEQGDSAVYLCASSLPGYTFGSGTRLTVV.